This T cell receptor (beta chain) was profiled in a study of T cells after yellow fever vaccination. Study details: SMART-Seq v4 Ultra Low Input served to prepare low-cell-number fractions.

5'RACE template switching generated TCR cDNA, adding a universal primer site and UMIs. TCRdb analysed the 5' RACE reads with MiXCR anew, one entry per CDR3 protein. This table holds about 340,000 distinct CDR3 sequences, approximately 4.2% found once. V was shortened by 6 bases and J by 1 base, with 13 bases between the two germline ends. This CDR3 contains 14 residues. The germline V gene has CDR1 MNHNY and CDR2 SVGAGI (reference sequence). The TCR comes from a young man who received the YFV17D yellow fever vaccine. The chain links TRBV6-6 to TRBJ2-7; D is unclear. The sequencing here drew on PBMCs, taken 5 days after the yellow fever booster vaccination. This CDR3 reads CASSPSGRSYEQYF. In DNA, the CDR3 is TGTGCCAGCAGCCCATCAGGACGGTCCTACGAGCAGTACTTC.